Shown below are 25 T cell receptor beta chains from a single sample sequenced in a study of T cell responses to AZD1222 COVID-19 vaccine. Data came from immunoSEQ multiplex PCR; TCRdb stores just in-frame clones and leaves some out. There are about 57,000 clones in the sample; approximately 86% occur only once, and approximately 16% lies in the top ten. This specimen consisted of peripheral blood, obtained on day 0 of AZD1222 vaccination. Source of these receptors: an adult in good health.

This clone was seen a single time. This sequence joins TRBV19 and TRBJ2-3; D is possibly TRBD2 (6 bases). V dropped 6 bases and J dropped 4 bases, with 14 bases sitting between them. Germline V gene data show CDR1 as LNHDA and CDR2 as SQIVND (reference sequence). This CDR3 has 14 amino acids. The CDR3 loop is CASRRRDSSDTQYF. CDR3 bases: TGTGCCAGTAGGCGCCGGGACTCCTCAGATACGCAGTATTTT.

The chain couples TRBV30 to TRBJ2-7; 9 nucleotides align to TRBD2. There are 14 residues in the CDR3. Germline V gives CDR1 GTSNPN, CDR2 SVGIG (reference sequence). With V trimmed by 2 bases and J by 6 bases, 8 bases remained unmatched. In nucleotides, the CDR3 is TGTGCCTGGAGTTCTGCGGGAGGGCTCCGCGAGCAGTACTTC. Translating it yields CAWSSAGGLREQYF. Full variable domain (remainder filled in from reference TRBV30 and TRBJ2-7): SQTIHQWPATLVQPVGSPLSLECTVEGTSNPNLYWYRQAAGRGLQLLFYSVGIGQISSEVPQNLSASRPQDRQFILSSKKLLLSDSGFYLCAWSSAGGLREQYFGPGTRLTVT.

This chain joins TRBV27 and TRBJ1-5, with 9 nucleotides matching TRBD1. Losses at the gene ends were 6 bases for V and 4 bases for J; bases not matched to a gene: 4. CDR1 is MNHEY, CDR2 SMNVEV, per germline (reference sequence). This CDR3 is built from 14 residues. This CDR3 reads CASRDRGFNQPQHF. CDR3 DNA: TGTGCCAGCAGAGACAGGGGGTTTAATCAGCCCCAGCATTTT.

The chain uses TRBV20-1 and TRBJ2-5, with 7 bases identical to TRBD2. V gave up 7 bases and J gave up 5 bases; unmatched junction bases: 4. Germline-derived CDR1 and CDR2 are DFQATT and SNEGSKA (reference sequence). This CDR3 spans 11 amino acids. CDR3 in amino acids: CSGDGGETQYF. The DNA for the CDR3 is TGCAGTGGGGACGGGGGGGAGACCCAGTACTTC.

The chain joins TRBV20-1 to TRBJ2-5, with 7 bases lining up with TRBD2. The CDR3 runs to 13 residues. With 3 bases clipped from V and 5 bases from J, the junction kept 6 bases outside the gene matches. Per germline, CDR1 DFQATT and CDR2 SNEGSKA (reference sequence). DNA for the CDR3: TGCAGTGCTAGTCTGGCGGGAGCTGAGACCCAGTACTTC. The encoded protein is CSASLAGAETQYF.

V and J are TRBV15 and TRBJ1-1; D not certain. The CDR3 is made up of 13 amino acids. The germline CDR1 and CDR2 sequences are LNHNV and YYDKDF (reference sequence). V was cut by 6 bases and J by 6 bases, with 14 bases left in between. CDR3 nucleotide sequence: TGTGCCACCAGAGGAGATTGGCTCTCTGAAGCTTTCTTT. Residues: CATRGDWLSEAFF.

This clone appeared a single time. The chain joins TRBV5-1 to TRBJ2-1, with D perhaps TRBD2 (6 bases). The V gene lost 3 bases and the J gene lost 7 bases, with 11 bases spanning the gap. Germline CDR1 is SGHRS and CDR2 is YFSETQ. The CDR3 has 13 residues. The CDR3 sequence: CASSWQGGNEQFF. CDR3 DNA sequence: TGCGCCAGCAGCTGGCAAGGAGGGAATGAGCAGTTCTTC.

The sample holds a few counts of this clone. The J gene is TRBJ2-2, the V gene TRBV4-2; 9 bases line up with TRBD2. Per the germline V gene, CDR1 is LGHNA and CDR2 is YNFKEQ. With V trimmed by 1 base and J by 3 bases, 0 bases remained unmatched. This CDR3 has 15 residues. In DNA, the CDR3 is TGTGCCAGCAGCCAAGGGACTAGCGACACCGGGGAGCTGTTTTTT. Amino acids: CASSQGTSDTGELFF.

The chain links TRBV5-1 to TRBJ2-7; 7 bases line up with TRBD1. Germline-derived CDR1 and CDR2 are SGHRS and YFSETQ. The J segment lost 5 bases and the V segment lost 5 bases, leaving 10 bases of the junction unmatched. The CDR3 covers 14 residues. In nucleotides, the CDR3 is TGCGCCAGCAGTCCCGGCACAGGGGATCACGAGCAGTACTTC. Protein sequence: CASSPGTGDHEQYF.

The chain employs TRBV7-6 and TRBJ2-7; D perhaps matches TRBD2 (6 bases). The CDR3 contains 15 residues. V dropped 0 bases and J dropped 3 bases, with 12 bases sitting between them. Germline CDR1 and CDR2: SGHVS and FNYEAQ. CDR3 bases: TGTGCCAGCAGCTTAGCGCGGGGAGATGGCTACGAGCAGTACTTC. Its protein is CASSLARGDGYEQYF. Filled out from reference TRBV7-6 and TRBJ2-7, the complete variable domain reads GAGVSQSPRYKVTKRGQDVALRCDPISGHVSLYWYRQALGQGPEFLTYFNYEAQQDKSGLPNDRFSAERPEGSISTLTIQRTEQRDSAMYRCASSLARGDGYEQYFGPGTRLTVT.

CDR3 residues: CASISSGSRNTIYF. The CDR3 nucleotides read TGTGCCAGTATCTCATCAGGGTCGCGGAACACCATATATTTT. The chain carries TRBV19 and TRBJ1-3; D possibly corresponds to TRBD1 (5 bases). Germline loops: CDR1 LNHDA, CDR2 SQIVND (reference sequence). The CDR3 has 14 residues. Trimming removed 7 bases at V and 7 bases at J, with 17 bases between.

This clone has a handful of counts. The chain recombines TRBV7-8 with TRBJ1-6, with 11 bases aligning to TRBD1. The CDR3 consists of 14 residues. CDR1 SGHVS and CDR2 FQNEAQ come from the germline V gene. The junction had 3 bases not matched to a gene; V was cut back by 5 bases and J by 9 bases. CDR3 DNA: TGTGCCAGCAGCCAGGACAGGGGGCCTTCACCCCTCCACTTT. It yields the protein CASSQDRGPSPLHF. Variable domain in full (rest from reference TRBV7-8 and TRBJ1-6): GAGVSQSPRYKVAKRGQDVALRCDPISGHVSLFWYQQALGQGPEFLTYFQNEAQLDKSGLPSDRFFAERPEGSVSTLKIQRTQQEDSAVYLCASSQDRGPSPLHFGNGTRLTVT.

The chain recombines TRBV18 with TRBJ1-3; tentative D call: TRBD1 (6 bases). Germline CDR1 is KGHSH and CDR2 is LQKENI. The CDR3 contains 15 residues. V lost 3 bases and J 0 bases, leaving 9 bases between the germline ends. CDR3 amino acids: CASSPTTGSGNTIYF. In DNA form, the CDR3 reads TGTGCCAGCTCACCCACGACAGGCTCTGGAAACACCATATATTTT.

This clone was detected only a few times. The chain recombines TRBV5-1 with TRBJ2-3, with D possibly being TRBD1 (6 bases). The germline V gene has CDR1 SGHRS and CDR2 YFSETQ. The CDR3 loop spans 16 amino acids. V lost 0 bases, J lost 5 bases, and 16 bases lay in between. The CDR3 DNA reads as TGCGCCAGCAGCTTGGACATTCTGCCAGGGGTAGATACGCAGTATTTT. This sequence encodes CASSLDILPGVDTQYF.

The CDR3 reads CASSFSGREDGYTF. The CDR3 bases are TGTGCCAGCAGTTTTTCCGGCAGGGAGGATGGCTACACCTTC. The V call is TRBV28, the J call TRBJ1-2, with D perhaps matching TRBD1 (5 bases). The CDR3 is made up of 14 amino acids. Trimming removed 3 bases from V and 6 bases from J, with 14 bases in between. Germline V gene lookup returns CDR1 MDHEN and CDR2 SYDVKM.

This clone was seen only a few times. The CDR3 here is CASTLGEVYGYTF. CDR3 coding DNA: TGTGCCAGCACCCTGGGGGAGGTCTATGGCTACACCTTC. J is TRBJ1-2 and V is TRBV28, with D possibly TRBD1 on 5 matching bases. This CDR3 spans 13 amino acids. V was shortened by 7 bases and J by 4 bases, with 13 bases between the two germline ends. Germline V gene lookup returns CDR1 MDHEN and CDR2 SYDVKM.

The chain combines TRBV5-5 with TRBJ2-7; D is perhaps TRBD1 (6 bases). The CDR3 spans 14 residues. Trimming took off 4 bases at V and 4 bases at J, with 15 bases between the two ends. Germline lookup yields CDR1 SGHKS and CDR2 YYEKEE (reference sequence). CDR3 bases: TGTGCCAGCAGCCACAGGGTTGGGATATACGAGCAGTACTTC. It yields the protein CASSHRVGIYEQYF.

This rearrangement joins TRBV7-2 to TRBJ2-5, with D unclear. The CDR3 totals 13 residues. V was trimmed by 2 bases and J by 3 bases, leaving 7 bases between them. Germline V gives CDR1 SGHTA, CDR2 FQGNSA. CDR3 coding DNA: TGTGCCAGCAGCTTACTGATGGAAGAGACCCAGTACTTC. This translates into CASSLLMEETQYF.

This chain links TRBV30 with TRBJ2-7; 12 positions agree with TRBD2. Germline CDR1 is GTSNPN and CDR2 is SVGIG (reference sequence). The junction had 2 bases not matched to a gene; V was cut back by 2 bases and J by 3 bases. The CDR3 runs to 14 residues. This chain's CDR3 is CAWSPGLAGYEQYF. The CDR3 bases are TGTGCCTGGAGTCCGGGACTAGCGGGCTACGAGCAGTACTTC. The complete variable domain, with remaining parts taken from reference TRBV30 and TRBJ2-7, reads SQTIHQWPATLVQPVGSPLSLECTVEGTSNPNLYWYRQAAGRGLQLLFYSVGIGQISSEVPQNLSASRPQDRQFILSSKKLLLSDSGFYLCAWSPGLAGYEQYFGPGTRLTVT.

The rearrangement links TRBV4-2 to TRBJ2-1; 9 nucleotides agree with TRBD1. The V gene end was trimmed by 0 bases and the J gene end by 6 bases; junction bases not matched to a gene: 12. Germline V CDR1 and CDR2: LGHNA, YNFKEQ. The CDR3 extends over 18 amino acids. CDR3 residues: CASSQDFLWDRESNEQFF. For the CDR3, the DNA is TGTGCCAGCAGCCAAGATTTTCTTTGGGACAGGGAATCCAATGAGCAGTTCTTC.

This rearrangement joins TRBV11-3 to TRBJ2-2, with 12 positions matching TRBD2. Germline trimming cut 5 bases from V and 7 bases from J; bases unmatched to any gene: 8. The length of the CDR3 is 16 residues. The germline V gene encodes CDR1 SGHNT and CDR2 YENEEA. CDR3 region: CASSLASGRADGELFF. For the CDR3, the DNA is TGTGCCAGCAGCCTGGCTAGCGGGAGGGCGGACGGGGAGCTGTTTTTT.

The chain is built from TRBV10-3 and TRBJ1-2; D perhaps matches TRBD1 (5 bases). The ends were cut back, 3 bases at V and 6 bases at J, with 11 bases in the middle. Germline-derived CDR1 and CDR2 are ENHRY and SYGVKD. CDR3 length: 13 residues. This CDR3 is CAISEWGVDGYTF. DNA of the CDR3: TGTGCCATCAGTGAATGGGGGGTGGATGGCTACACCTTC.

The chain joins TRBV25-1 to TRBJ2-6, with unresolved D. V was cut by 8 bases and J by 1 base, with 6 bases left in between. CDR3 length: 13 residues. Germline CDR1 is MGHDK and CDR2 is SYGVNS. This chain's CDR3 is CASAGSGANVLTF. The CDR3 DNA sequence: TGTGCCAGCGCTGGGTCTGGGGCCAACGTCCTGACTTTC.

This chain connects TRBV18 to TRBJ1-1, with a tentative D call TRBD1 (5 bases). The CDR3 length is 15 residues. Trimming left V 3 bases short and J 0 bases short, with 11 bases between. Per germline, CDR1 KGHSH and CDR2 LQKENI. As DNA, the CDR3 is TGTGCCAGCTCACCCAGCGAGACAGTGAACACTGAAGCTTTCTTT. Its translation is CASSPSETVNTEAFF. Complete variable domain (other parts from reference TRBV18 and TRBJ1-1): NAGVMQNPRHLVRRRGQEARLRCSPMKGHSHVYWYRQLPEEGLKFMVYLQKENIIDESGMPKERFSAEFPKEGPSILRIQQVVRGDSAAYFCASSPSETVNTEAFFGQGTRLTVV.

V is TRBV19 and J is TRBJ2-5, with D perhaps given as TRBD1 or TRBD2 (5 bases each). This CDR3 is 13 amino acids long. Germline CDR1 LNHDA, CDR2 SQIVND (reference sequence). V lost 5 bases to trimming and J lost 2 bases, with 9 bases between them. Here the CDR3 DNA reads TGTGCCAGTAGTTCGGGACCGCAAGAGACCCAGTACTTC. Its translation is CASSSGPQETQYF.